This T cell receptor (beta chain) derives from a study of blood T cell repertoires in COVID-19. Whole-study context: The study drew acute and convalescent COVID-19 samples from the United States, Italy and Spain. Sources were T cells, B-cell-depleted T cells, or PBMCs; the material itself was cDNA or gDNA.

Data came from immunoSEQ multiplex PCR; TCRdb stores just in-frame clones and leaves some out. The data contain 90,000 to 120,000 clones, 75% to 95% of them seen just once; the ten biggest clones take up roughly 1.2%. From germline, CDR1 is MNHEY and CDR2 SMNVEV (reference sequence). The ends were cut back, 0 bases at V and 5 bases at J, with 13 bases in the middle. This CDR3 has 16 residues. Sequences were obtained from peripheral blood. J is TRBJ1-4 and V is TRBV27; D is unclear. This TCR was recovered from a woman aged 25 to 39 with acute or convalescent COVID-19. CDR3 DNA: TGTGCCAGCAGTTTATCTGCGGGCCCGAGGAATGAAAAACTGTTTTTT. This translates into CASSLSAGPRNEKLFF.